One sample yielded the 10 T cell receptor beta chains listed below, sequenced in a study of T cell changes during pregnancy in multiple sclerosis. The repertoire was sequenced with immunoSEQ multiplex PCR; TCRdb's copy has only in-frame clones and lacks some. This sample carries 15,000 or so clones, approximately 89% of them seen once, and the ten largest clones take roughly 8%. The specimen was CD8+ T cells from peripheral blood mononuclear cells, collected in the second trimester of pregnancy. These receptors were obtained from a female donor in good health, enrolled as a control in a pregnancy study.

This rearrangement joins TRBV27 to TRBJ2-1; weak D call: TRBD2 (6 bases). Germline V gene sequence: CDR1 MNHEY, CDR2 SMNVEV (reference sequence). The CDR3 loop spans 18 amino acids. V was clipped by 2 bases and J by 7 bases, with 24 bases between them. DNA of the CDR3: TGTGCCAGCAGTTTACGGGCGGGGCGGTCTCGATCGGGTAATGAGCAGTTCTTC. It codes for CASSLRAGRSRSGNEQFF.

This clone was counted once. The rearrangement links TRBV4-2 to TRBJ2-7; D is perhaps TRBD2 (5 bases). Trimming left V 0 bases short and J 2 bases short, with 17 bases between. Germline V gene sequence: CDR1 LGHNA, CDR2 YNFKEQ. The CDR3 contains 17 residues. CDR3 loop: CASSQEEVLERTYEQYF. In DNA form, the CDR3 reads TGTGCCAGCAGCCAAGAGGAGGTATTGGAGCGGACCTACGAGCAGTACTTC.

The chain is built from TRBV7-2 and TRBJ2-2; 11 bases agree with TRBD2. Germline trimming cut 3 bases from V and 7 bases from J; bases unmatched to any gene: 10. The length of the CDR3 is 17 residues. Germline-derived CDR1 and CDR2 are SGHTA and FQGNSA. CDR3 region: CASSLSLAGDGIGELFF. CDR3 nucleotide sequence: TGTGCCAGCAGCTTGTCACTAGCGGGAGACGGTATCGGGGAGCTGTTTTTT. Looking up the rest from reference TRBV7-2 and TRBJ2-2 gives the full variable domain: GAGVSQSPSNKVTEKGKDVELRCDPISGHTALYWYRQSLGQGLEFLIYFQGNSAPDKSGLPSDRFSAERTGGSVSTLTIQRTQQEDSAVYLCASSLSLAGDGIGELFFGEGSRLTVL.

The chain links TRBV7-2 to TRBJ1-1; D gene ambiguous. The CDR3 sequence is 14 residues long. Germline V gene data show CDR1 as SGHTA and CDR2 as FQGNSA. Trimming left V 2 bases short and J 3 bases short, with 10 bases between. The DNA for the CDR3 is TGTGCCAGCAGCTTATTGTCAGAGGACACTGAAGCTTTCTTT. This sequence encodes CASSLLSEDTEAFF.

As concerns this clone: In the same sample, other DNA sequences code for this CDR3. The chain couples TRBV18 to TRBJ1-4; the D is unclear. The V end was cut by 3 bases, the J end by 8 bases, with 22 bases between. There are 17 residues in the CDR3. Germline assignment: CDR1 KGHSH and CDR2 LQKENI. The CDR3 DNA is TGTGCCAGCTCACCTTTGACACGAAGAACCCTCAACGAAAAACTGTTTTTT. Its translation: CASSPLTRRTLNEKLFF.

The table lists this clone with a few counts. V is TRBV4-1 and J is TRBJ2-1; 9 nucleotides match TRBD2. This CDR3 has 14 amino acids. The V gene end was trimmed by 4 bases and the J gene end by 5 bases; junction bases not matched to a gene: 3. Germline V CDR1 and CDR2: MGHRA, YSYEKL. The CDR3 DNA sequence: TGCGCCAGCAGCCGAGCGGGGGGTAACAATGAGCAGTTCTTC. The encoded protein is CASSRAGGNNEQFF.

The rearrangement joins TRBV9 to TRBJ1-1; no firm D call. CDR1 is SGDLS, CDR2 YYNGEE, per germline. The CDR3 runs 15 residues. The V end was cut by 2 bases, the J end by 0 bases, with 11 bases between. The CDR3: CASSVDFTMNTEAFF. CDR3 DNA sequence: TGTGCCAGCAGCGTGGACTTTACTATGAACACTGAAGCTTTCTTT.

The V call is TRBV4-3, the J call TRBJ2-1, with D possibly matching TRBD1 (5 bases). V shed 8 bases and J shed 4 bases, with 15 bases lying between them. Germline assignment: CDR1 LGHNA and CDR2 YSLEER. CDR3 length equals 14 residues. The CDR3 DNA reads TGCGCCAGCGGGTCAGGGAACGCTTACAATGAGCAGTTCTTC. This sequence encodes CASGSGNAYNEQFF.

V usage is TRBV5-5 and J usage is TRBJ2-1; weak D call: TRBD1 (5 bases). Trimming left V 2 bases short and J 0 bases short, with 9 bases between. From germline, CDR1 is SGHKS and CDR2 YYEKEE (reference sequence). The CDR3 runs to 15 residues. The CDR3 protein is CASSFPTDSYNEQFF. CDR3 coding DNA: TGTGCCAGCAGCTTCCCGACAGACTCCTACAATGAGCAGTTCTTC.

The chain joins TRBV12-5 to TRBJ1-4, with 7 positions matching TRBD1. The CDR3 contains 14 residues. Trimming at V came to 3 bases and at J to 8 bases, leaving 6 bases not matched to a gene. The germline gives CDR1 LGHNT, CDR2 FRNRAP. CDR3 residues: CASGLGGGEEKLFF. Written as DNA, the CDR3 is TGTGCTAGTGGTTTAGGAGGGGGCGAGGAAAAACTGTTTTTT.